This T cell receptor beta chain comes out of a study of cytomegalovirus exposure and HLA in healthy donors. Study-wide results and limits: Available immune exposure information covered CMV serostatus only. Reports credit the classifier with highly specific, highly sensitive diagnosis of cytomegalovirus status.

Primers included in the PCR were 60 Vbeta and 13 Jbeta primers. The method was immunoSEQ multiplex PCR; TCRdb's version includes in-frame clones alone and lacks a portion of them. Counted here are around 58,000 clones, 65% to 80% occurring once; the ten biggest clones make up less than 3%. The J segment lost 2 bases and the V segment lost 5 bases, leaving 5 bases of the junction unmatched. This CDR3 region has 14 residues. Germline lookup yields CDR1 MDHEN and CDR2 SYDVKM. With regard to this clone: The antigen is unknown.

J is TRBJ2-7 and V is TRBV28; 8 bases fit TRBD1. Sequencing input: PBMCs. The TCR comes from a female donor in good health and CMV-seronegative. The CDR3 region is CASSRGQVPYEQYF. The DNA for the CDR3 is TGTGCCAGCAGTCGGGGACAGGTCCCCTACGAGCAGTACTTC.